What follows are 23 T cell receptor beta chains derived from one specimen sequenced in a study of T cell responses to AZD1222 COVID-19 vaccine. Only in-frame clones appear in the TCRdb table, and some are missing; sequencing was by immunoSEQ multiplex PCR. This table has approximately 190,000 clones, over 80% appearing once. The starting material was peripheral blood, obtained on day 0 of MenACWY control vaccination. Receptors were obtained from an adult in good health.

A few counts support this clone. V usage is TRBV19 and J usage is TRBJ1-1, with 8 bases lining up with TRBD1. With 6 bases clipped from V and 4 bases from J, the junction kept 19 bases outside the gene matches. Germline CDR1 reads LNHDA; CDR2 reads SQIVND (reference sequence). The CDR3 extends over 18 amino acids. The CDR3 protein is CASSNQGTGGVLGTEAFF. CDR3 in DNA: TGTGCCAGTAGCAATCAGGGGACAGGTGGGGTATTGGGCACTGAAGCTTTCTTT.

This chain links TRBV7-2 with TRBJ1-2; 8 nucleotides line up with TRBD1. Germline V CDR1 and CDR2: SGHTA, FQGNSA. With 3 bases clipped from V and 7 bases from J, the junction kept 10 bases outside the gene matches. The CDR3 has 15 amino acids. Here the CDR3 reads CASSLVTGDIGGYTF. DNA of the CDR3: TGTGCCAGCAGCTTGGTGACAGGGGATATAGGTGGCTACACCTTC.

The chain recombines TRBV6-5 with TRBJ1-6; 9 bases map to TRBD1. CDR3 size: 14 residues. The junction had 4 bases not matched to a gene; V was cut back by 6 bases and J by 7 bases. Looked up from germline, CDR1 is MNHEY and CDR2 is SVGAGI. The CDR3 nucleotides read TGTGCCAGCAGCTCTGGACAGGGGAATTCACCCCTCCACTTT. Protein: CASSSGQGNSPLHF.

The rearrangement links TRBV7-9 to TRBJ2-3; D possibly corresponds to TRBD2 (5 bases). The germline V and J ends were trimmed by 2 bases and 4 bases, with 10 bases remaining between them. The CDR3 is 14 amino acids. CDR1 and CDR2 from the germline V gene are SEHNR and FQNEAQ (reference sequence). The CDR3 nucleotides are TGTGCCAGCAGCTTAAACGGGGATTCAGATACGCAGTATTTT. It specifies CASSLNGDSDTQYF.

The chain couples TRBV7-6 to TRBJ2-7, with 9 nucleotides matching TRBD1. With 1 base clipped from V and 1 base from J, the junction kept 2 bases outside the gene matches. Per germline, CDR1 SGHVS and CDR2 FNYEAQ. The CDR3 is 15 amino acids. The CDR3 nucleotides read TGTGCCAGCAGCTTAGGGACAGGGGAATCCTACGAGCAGTACTTC. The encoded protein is CASSLGTGESYEQYF.

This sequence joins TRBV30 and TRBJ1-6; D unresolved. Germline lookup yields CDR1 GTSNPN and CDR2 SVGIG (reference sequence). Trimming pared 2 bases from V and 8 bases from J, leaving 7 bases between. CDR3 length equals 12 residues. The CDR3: CAWSNTDSPLHF. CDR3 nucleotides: TGTGCCTGGAGTAACACAGATTCACCCCTCCACTTT.

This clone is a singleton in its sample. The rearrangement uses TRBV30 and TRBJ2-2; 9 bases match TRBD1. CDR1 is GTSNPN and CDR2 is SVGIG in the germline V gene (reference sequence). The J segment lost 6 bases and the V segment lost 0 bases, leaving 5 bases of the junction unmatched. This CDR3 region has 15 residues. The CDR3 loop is CAWSVLDRGAGELFF. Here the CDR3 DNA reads TGTGCCTGGAGTGTCCTGGACAGGGGTGCCGGGGAGCTGTTTTTT.

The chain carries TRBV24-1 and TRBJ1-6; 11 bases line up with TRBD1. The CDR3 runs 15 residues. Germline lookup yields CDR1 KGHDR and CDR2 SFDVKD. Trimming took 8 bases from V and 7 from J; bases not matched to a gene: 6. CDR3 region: CATIRGQGANSPLHF. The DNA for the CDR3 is TGTGCCACCATTAGAGGACAGGGGGCAAATTCACCCCTCCACTTT.

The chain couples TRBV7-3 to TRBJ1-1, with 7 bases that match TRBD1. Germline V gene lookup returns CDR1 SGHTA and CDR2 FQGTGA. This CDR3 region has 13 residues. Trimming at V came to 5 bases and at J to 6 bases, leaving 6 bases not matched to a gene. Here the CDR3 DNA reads TGTGCCAGCAGCCAAGTCAGGGGGGCTGAAGCTTTCTTT. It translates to CASSQVRGAEAFF. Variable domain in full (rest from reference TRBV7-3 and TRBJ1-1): GAGVSQTPSNKVTEKGKYVELRCDPISGHTALYWYRQSLGQGPEFLIYFQGTGAADDSGLPNDRFFAVRPEGSVSTLKIQRTERGDSAVYLCASSQVRGAEAFFGQGTRLTVV.

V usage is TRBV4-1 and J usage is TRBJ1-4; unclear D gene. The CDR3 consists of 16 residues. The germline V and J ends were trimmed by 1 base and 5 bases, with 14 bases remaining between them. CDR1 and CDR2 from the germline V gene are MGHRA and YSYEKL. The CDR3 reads CASSQGSGSHNEKLFF. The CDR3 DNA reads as TGCGCCAGCAGCCAAGGATCGGGCAGCCACAATGAAAAACTGTTTTTT.

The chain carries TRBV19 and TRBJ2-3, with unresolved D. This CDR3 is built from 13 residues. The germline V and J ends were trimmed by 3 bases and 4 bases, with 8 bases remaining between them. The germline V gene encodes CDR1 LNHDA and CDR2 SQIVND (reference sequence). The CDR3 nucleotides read TGTGCCAGTAGTATCTCCTGGGCAGATACGCAGTATTTT. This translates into CASSISWADTQYF. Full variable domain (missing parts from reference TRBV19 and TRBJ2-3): DGGITQSPKYLFRKEGQNVTLSCEQNLNHDAMYWYRQDPGQGLRLIYYSQIVNDFQKGDIAEGYSVSREKKESFPLTVTSAQKNPTAFYLCASSISWADTQYFGPGTRLTVL.

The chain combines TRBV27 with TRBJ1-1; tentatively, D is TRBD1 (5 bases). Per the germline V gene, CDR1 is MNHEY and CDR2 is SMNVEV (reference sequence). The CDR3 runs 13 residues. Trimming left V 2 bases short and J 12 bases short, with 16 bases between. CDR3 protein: CASSLTGGVRTFF. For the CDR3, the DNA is TGTGCCAGCAGTTTAACGGGGGGGGTTAGGACTTTCTTT.

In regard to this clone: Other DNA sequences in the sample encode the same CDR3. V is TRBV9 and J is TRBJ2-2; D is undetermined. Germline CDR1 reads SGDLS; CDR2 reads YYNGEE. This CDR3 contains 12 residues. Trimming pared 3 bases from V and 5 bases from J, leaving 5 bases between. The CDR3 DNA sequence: TGTGCCAGCAGCGGTGGGACCGGGGAGCTGTTTTTT. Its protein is CASSGGTGELFF. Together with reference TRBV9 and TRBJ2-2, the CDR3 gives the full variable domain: DSGVTQTPKHLITATGQRVTLRCSPRSGDLSVYWYQQSLDQGLQFLIQYYNGEERAKGNILERFSAQQFPDLHSELNLSSLELGDSALYFCASSGGTGELFFGEGSRLTVL.

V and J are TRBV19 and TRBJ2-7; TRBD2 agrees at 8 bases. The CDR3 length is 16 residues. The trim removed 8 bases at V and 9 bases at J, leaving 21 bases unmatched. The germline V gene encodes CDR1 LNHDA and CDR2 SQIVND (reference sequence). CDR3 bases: TGTGCCAGTTCGACTAGCGCCCTTCCCCCCTCCATAGGGCAGTACTTC. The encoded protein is CASSTSALPPSIGQYF. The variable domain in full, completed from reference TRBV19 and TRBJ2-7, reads DGGITQSPKYLFRKEGQNVTLSCEQNLNHDAMYWYRQDPGQGLRLIYYSQIVNDFQKGDIAEGYSVSREKKESFPLTVTSAQKNPTAFYLCASSTSALPPSIGQYFGPGTRLTVT.

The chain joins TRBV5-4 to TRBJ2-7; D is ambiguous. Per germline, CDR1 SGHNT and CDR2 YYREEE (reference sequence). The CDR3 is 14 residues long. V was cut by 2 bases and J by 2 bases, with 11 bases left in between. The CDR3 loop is CASSLEAAAYEQYF. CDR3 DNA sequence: TGTGCCAGCAGCTTAGAGGCAGCTGCCTACGAGCAGTACTTC.

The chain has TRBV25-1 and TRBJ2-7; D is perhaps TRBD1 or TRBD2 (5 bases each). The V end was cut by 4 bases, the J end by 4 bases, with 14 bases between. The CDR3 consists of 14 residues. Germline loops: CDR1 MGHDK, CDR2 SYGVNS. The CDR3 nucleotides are TGTGCCAGCAGTGGAACGGGAAACAGGTACGAGCAGTACTTC. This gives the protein CASSGTGNRYEQYF.

CDR3 loop: CASSLVWGALGTGELFF. The CDR3 DNA reads as TGTGCCAGCAGCTTAGTTTGGGGGGCACTAGGGACCGGGGAGCTGTTTTTT. This chain joins TRBV7-2 and TRBJ2-2; D tentatively fits TRBD1 or TRBD2 (6 bases each). The germline CDR1 and CDR2 sequences are SGHTA and FQGNSA. Trimming left V 1 base short and J 5 bases short, with 17 bases between. The CDR3 length is 17 residues.

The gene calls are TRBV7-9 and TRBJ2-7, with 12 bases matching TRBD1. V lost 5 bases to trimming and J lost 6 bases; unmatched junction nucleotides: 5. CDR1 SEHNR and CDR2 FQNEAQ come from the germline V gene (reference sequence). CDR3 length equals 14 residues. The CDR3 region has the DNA TGTGCCAGCAGCCCGGGACAGGGGGCGTCCGAGCAGTACTTC. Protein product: CASSPGQGASEQYF.

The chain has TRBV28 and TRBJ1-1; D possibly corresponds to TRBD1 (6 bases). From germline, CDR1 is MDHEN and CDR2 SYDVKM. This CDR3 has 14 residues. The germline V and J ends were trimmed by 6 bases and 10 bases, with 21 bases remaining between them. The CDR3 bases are TGTGCCAGCAGCCTCCCCCAAGGGGGGCTTGTAGCTTTCTTT. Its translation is CASSLPQGGLVAFF.

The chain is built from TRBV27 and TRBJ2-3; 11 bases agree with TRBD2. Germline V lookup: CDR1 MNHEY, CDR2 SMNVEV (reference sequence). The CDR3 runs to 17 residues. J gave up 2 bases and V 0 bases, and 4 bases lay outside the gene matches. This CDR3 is CASSLSGTSGNTDTQYF. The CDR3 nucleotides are TGTGCCAGCAGTTTATCGGGGACTAGCGGAAACACAGATACGCAGTATTTT.

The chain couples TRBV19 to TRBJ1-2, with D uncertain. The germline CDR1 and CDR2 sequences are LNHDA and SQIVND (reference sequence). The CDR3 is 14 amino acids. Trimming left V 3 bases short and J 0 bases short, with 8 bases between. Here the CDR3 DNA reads TGTGCCAGTAGTATCGTCGGGACTAACTATGGCTACACCTTC. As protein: CASSIVGTNYGYTF.

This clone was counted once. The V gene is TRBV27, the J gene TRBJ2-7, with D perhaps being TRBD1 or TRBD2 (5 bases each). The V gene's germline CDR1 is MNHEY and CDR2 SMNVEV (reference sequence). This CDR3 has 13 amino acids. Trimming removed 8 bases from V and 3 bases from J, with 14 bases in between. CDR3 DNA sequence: TGTGCCAGCTGGATACCAGGGAGCTACGAGCAGTACTTC. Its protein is CASWIPGSYEQYF.

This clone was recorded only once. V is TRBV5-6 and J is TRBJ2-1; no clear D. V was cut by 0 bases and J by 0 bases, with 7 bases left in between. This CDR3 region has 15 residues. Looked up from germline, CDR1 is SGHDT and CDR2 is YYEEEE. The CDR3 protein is CASSLGLSSYNEQFF. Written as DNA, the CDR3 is TGTGCCAGCAGCTTGGGCTTGAGCTCCTACAATGAGCAGTTCTTC.